Listed below are T cell receptor beta chains from one sample, sequenced in a study of T cells in Graves' hyperthyroidism and ophthalmopathy. MiXCR, run by TCRdb on the multiplex PCR reads, gives a single entry per CDR3 protein. The sample contains hundreds of thousands of distinct CDR3 sequences, 14% to 15% of which appear only once. Sequencing was done on a sample of blood. These receptors were collected from a man between 18 and 29 years old with Graves' ophthalmopathy. The CDR3 runs from the conserved cysteine through the conserved F or W. D genes are given only for firm matches. Expanded clones are given a class, and other clones once, few, many or no size at all.

J: TRBJ1-5
size: many
D: .
V: TRBV12-3/TRBV12-4
CDR3: CASSLQGDNQPQHF
DNA: TGTGCCAGCAGTCTACAGGGAGACAATCAGCCCCAGCATTTT

J: TRBJ2-1
size: many
D: .
V: TRBV30
CDR3: CAWDKLDGNEQFF
DNA: TGTGCCTGGGATAAATTGGACGGCAATGAGCAGTTCTTC

J: TRBJ1-1
size: .
D: TRBD1
V: TRBV27
CDR3: CASSLADREGTEAFF
DNA: TGTGCCAGCAGTTTGGCGGACAGGGAGGGCACTGAAGCTTTCTTT

J: TRBJ2-1
size: many
D: TRBD2
V: TRBV7-9
CDR3: CASSSSGRGGRPSYNEQFF
DNA: TGTGCCAGCAGCAGTAGCGGGAGAGGGGGTCGACCCTCCTACAATGAGCAGTTCTTC

J: TRBJ1-1
size: many
D: TRBD1
V: TRBV20-1
CDR3: CSASRQGVEAFF
DNA: TGCAGTGCTAGCCGACAGGGGGTTGAAGCTTTCTTT

J: TRBJ2-3
size: many
D: TRBD2
V: TRBV7-9
CDR3: CASSLATSGTDTQYF
DNA: TGTGCCAGCAGCTTAGCGACTAGCGGCACAGATACGCAGTATTTT

J: TRBJ1-5
size: .
D: .
V: TRBV5-8
CDR3: CASSLGGSGQPQHF
DNA: TGTGCCAGCAGCTTGGGAGGGTCAGGTCAGCCCCAGCATTTT

J: TRBJ1-5
size: .
D: TRBD1
V: TRBV24-1
CDR3: CATSGTTGGGNQPQHF
DNA: TGTGCCACCAGTGGGACCACAGGGGGAGGCAATCAGCCCCAGCATTTT

J: TRBJ2-5
size: many
D: .
V: TRBV7-9
CDR3: CASSLVGETETQYF
DNA: TGTGCCAGCAGCTTAGTAGGGGAGACGGAGACCCAGTACTTC

J: TRBJ2-2
size: .
D: .
V: TRBV10-3
CDR3: CAISRVQTNTGELFF
DNA: TGTGCCATCAGCCGTGTACAGACGAACACCGGGGAGCTGTTTTTT

J: TRBJ2-1
size: few
D: .
V: TRBV9
CDR3: CASSGGQGARTSGPGSYNEQFF
DNA: TGTGCCAGCAGCGGCGGACAGGGGGCGCGGACTAGCGGACCGGGTTCCTACAATGAGCAGTTCTTC

J: TRBJ2-7
size: .
D: .
V: TRBV6-1
CDR3: CASSSGRGDEQYF
DNA: TGTGCCAGCAGTTCCGGCAGGGGAGACGAGCAGTACTTC

J: TRBJ2-6
size: few
D: .
V: TRBV12-3/TRBV12-4
CDR3: CASSSGISGANVLTF
DNA: TGTGCCAGCAGTTCAGGGATCTCTGGGGCCAACGTCCTGACTTTC

J: TRBJ2-7
size: .
D: TRBD2
V: TRBV4-1
CDR3: CASSQRTSGNYEQYF
DNA: TGCGCCAGCAGCCAACGGACTAGCGGGAACTACGAGCAGTACTTC

J: TRBJ1-5
size: many
D: .
V: TRBV12-3/TRBV12-4
CDR3: CASSQGGWSNQPQHF
DNA: TGTGCCAGCTCCCAGGGTGGATGGAGCAATCAGCCCCAGCATTTT

J: TRBJ1-4
size: .
D: TRBD1
V: TRBV6-1
CDR3: CASRTGSNEKLFF
DNA: TGTGCCAGCAGGACAGGGTCTAATGAAAAACTGTTTTTT

J: TRBJ2-1
size: few
D: .
V: TRBV27
CDR3: CASSLGTDSYNEQFF
DNA: TGTGCCAGCAGTTTGGGCACCGACTCCTACAATGAGCAGTTCTTC

J: TRBJ2-1
size: many
D: .
V: TRBV14
CDR3: CASSQVERIKAYNEQFF
DNA: TGTGCCAGCAGCCAAGTTGAGCGTATAAAGGCCTACAATGAGCAGTTCTTC

J: TRBJ2-7
size: many
D: .
V: TRBV7-8
CDR3: CASSLAGYGSEQYF
DNA: TGTGCCAGCAGCTTAGCAGGGTACGGTAGCGAGCAGTACTTC

J: TRBJ2-2
size: .
D: TRBD2
V: TRBV13
CDR3: CASSFSGGGTGELFF
DNA: TGTGCCAGCAGCTTTAGCGGCGGGGGCACCGGGGAGCTGTTTTTT

J: TRBJ2-1
size: few
D: TRBD2
V: TRBV6-1
CDR3: CASGLAGAPNNEQFF
DNA: TGTGCCAGCGGCCTAGCGGGAGCCCCCAACAATGAGCAGTTCTTC

J: TRBJ2-3
size: .
D: .
V: TRBV6-4
CDR3: CARMGLADTQYF
DNA: TGTGCCAGGATGGGGTTAGCAGATACGCAGTATTTT

J: TRBJ2-7
size: .
D: .
V: TRBV5-6
CDR3: CASSLNHYEQYF
DNA: TGTGCCAGCAGCTTGAACCACTACGAGCAGTACTTC

J: TRBJ1-4
size: .
D: .
V: TRBV5-1
CDR3: CASKSQGMETNEKLFF
DNA: TGCGCCAGCAAGAGTCAGGGGATGGAAACTAATGAAAAACTGTTTTTT

J: TRBJ2-7
size: .
D: TRBD1
V: TRBV7-9
CDR3: CASSSTGTGRTHEQYF
DNA: TGTGCCAGCAGCTCGACTGGGACAGGGAGAACCCACGAGCAGTACTTC

J: TRBJ1-1
size: many
D: .
V: TRBV2
CDR3: CASRVGSMNTEAFF
DNA: TGTGCCAGCAGGGTGGGCAGCATGAACACTGAAGCTTTCTTT

J: TRBJ2-2
size: many
D: .
V: TRBV5-1
CDR3: CASSLAQGGTGELFF
DNA: TGCGCCAGCAGCTTGGCGCAGGGTGGCACCGGGGAGCTGTTTTTT

J: TRBJ1-5
size: many
D: .
V: TRBV7-9
CDR3: CASSWGGTSNQPQHF
DNA: TGTGCCAGCAGCTGGGGGGGGACCAGCAATCAGCCCCAGCATTTT

J: TRBJ2-5
size: few
D: .
V: TRBV5-4
CDR3: CASSGGPQETQYF
DNA: TGTGCCAGCAGCGGGGGACCACAAGAGACCCAGTACTTC

J: TRBJ2-3
size: once
D: .
V: TRBV3-1
CDR3: CASRQASDTQYF
DNA: TGTGCCAGCAGGCAAGCATCCGATACGCAGTATTTT

J: TRBJ2-7
size: many
D: TRBD2
V: TRBV7-8
CDR3: CASSSLAGGESYEQYF
DNA: TGTGCCAGCAGCTCGTTAGCGGGAGGCGAATCCTACGAGCAGTACTTC

J: TRBJ2-3
size: many
D: .
V: TRBV6-1
CDR3: CAISSTDTDTQYF
DNA: TGTGCCATATCATCGACAGACACAGATACGCAGTATTTT

J: TRBJ1-4
size: many
D: .
V: TRBV9
CDR3: CASSETGSTNEKLFF
DNA: TGTGCCAGCAGCGAGACGGGCTCAACTAATGAAAAACTGTTTTTT

J: TRBJ2-1
size: many
D: .
V: TRBV10-3
CDR3: CAIDKGKEYNEQFF
DNA: TGTGCCATCGATAAGGGAAAGGAGTACAATGAGCAGTTCTTC

J: TRBJ1-1
size: few
D: .
V: TRBV10-3
CDR3: CATTETGRNTEAFF
DNA: TGTGCCACCACCGAGACAGGACGGAACACTGAAGCTTTCTTT

J: TRBJ1-1
size: .
D: TRBD1
V: TRBV20-1
CDR3: CSAGTANTEAFF
DNA: TGCAGTGCCGGGACAGCGAACACTGAAGCTTTCTTT

J: TRBJ2-7
size: .
D: .
V: TRBV4-1
CDR3: CASSQDQDLSYEQYF
DNA: TGCGCCAGCAGCCAAGATCAGGACCTCTCCTACGAGCAGTACTTC

J: TRBJ1-2
size: few
D: .
V: TRBV27
CDR3: CASSSKGNYGYTF
DNA: TGTGCCAGCAGTTCTAAGGGGAACTATGGCTACACCTTC

J: TRBJ2-7
size: .
D: TRBD2
V: TRBV11-2
CDR3: CASSPGLAEVVDEQYF
DNA: TGTGCCAGCAGCCCGGGACTAGCGGAGGTTGTGGACGAGCAGTACTTC

J: TRBJ2-3
size: many
D: .
V: TRBV6-1
CDR3: CASSEGVWHGTDTQYF
DNA: TGTGCCAGCAGTGAAGGGGTCTGGCATGGGACAGATACGCAGTATTTT

J: TRBJ1-6
size: .
D: .
V: TRBV14
CDR3: CASSQVWTAGYSPLHF
DNA: TGTGCCAGCAGCCAAGTTTGGACAGCGGGTTATTCACCCCTCCACTTT

J: TRBJ2-7
size: many
D: .
V: TRBV24-1
CDR3: CATSDFPQSYEQYF
DNA: TGTGCCACCAGTGATTTCCCACAGTCCTACGAGCAGTACTTC

J: TRBJ2-1
size: many
D: .
V: TRBV5-1
CDR3: CASSGGGGYNEQFF
DNA: TGCGCCAGCAGCGGCGGAGGGGGCTACAATGAGCAGTTCTTC

J: TRBJ2-2
size: many
D: .
V: TRBV13
CDR3: CASSNYDGELFF
DNA: TGTGCCAGCAGCAACTACGACGGGGAGCTGTTTTTT